These 28 T cell receptor beta chains were all obtained from the same sample, sequenced in a study of regulatory T cells in long-lasting Graves disease. Investigators prepared the TCR beta libraries by applying iRepertoire HTBI primers and Arm-PCR of CDR3 regions. In TCRdb, the multiplex PCR reads were re-called with MiXCR into one record per CDR3 protein. The profile shows some 450,000 distinct CDR3 sequences, 20% to 30% of them singletons. Time point: persistent/refractory GD, antithyroid drugs over 5 years with positive TRAb. Isolated PBMC RNA provided the starting material for the TCR library. The sequenced sample was peripheral blood mononuclear cells (PBMCs), obtained when the disease was refractory, from a patient treated with antithyroid drugs. The receptor set was obtained from a female donor with Graves disease.

In this sample, this clonotype turned up many times. The V call is TRBV29-1, the J call TRBJ1-2; 8 bases align to TRBD1. J was trimmed by 2 bases and V by 6 bases; bases with no gene match: 5. This CDR3 has 13 residues. Germline-derived CDR1 and CDR2 are SQVTM and ANQGSEA. The CDR3 sequence is CSVAGQGNYGYTF. The CDR3 DNA follows: TGCAGCGTCGCTGGACAGGGCAACTATGGCTACACCTTC.

The table lists this clonotype with many counts. V and J are TRBV28 and TRBJ2-1; TRBD2 agrees at 9 bases. Per the germline V gene, CDR1 is MDHEN and CDR2 is SYDVKM. V lost 5 bases, J lost 6 bases, and 11 bases stayed unmatched. This CDR3 is 16 amino acids long. In DNA form, the CDR3 reads TGTGCCAGCAGTCCCCATTCCCGCGGGAGGGCCAATGAGCAGTTCTTC. This sequence encodes CASSPHSRGRANEQFF.

This clonotype has just a few counts. This chain uses TRBV20-1 with TRBJ1-6, with 8 bases identical to TRBD1. The V gene's germline CDR1 is DFQATT and CDR2 SNEGSKA (reference sequence). Losses at the gene ends were 1 base for V and 9 bases for J; bases not matched to a gene: 5. There are 14 residues in the CDR3. CDR3 in amino acids: CSARGTGQGSPLHF. The CDR3, as DNA: TGCAGTGCTAGAGGGACAGGGCAAGGTTCACCCCTCCACTTT.

This clonotype was detected many times. The rearrangement uses TRBV11-2 and TRBJ2-7; D is unclear. This CDR3 is 12 amino acids long. V lost 2 bases and J lost 3, with 5 bases in between. Germline CDR1 is SGHAT and CDR2 is FQNNGV. The CDR3 nucleotides are TGTGCCAGCAGCTTAACCGGCTACGAGCAGTACTTC. Residues: CASSLTGYEQYF.

The chain employs TRBV27 and TRBJ2-2; 8 nucleotides agree with TRBD1. The CDR3 is 16 residues long. Trimming took 5 bases from V and 3 from J; bases not matched to a gene: 8. Germline values: CDR1 MNHEY, CDR2 SMNVEV (reference sequence). The CDR3 DNA follows: TGTGCCAGCAGTACCGGACAGGGCAAGGACACCGGGGAGCTGTTTTTT. As protein: CASSTGQGKDTGELFF.

The V call is TRBV6-1, the J call TRBJ2-3; no clear D. Germline-derived CDR1 and CDR2 are MNHNS and SASEGT. This CDR3 has 12 amino acids. V was pared by 9 bases and J by 1 base, with 8 bases between. CDR3 in DNA: TGTGCCAGTTTCCAAGGCACAGATACGCAGTATTTT. Translating gives CASFQGTDTQYF.

This clonotype was found many times. The chain has TRBV2 and TRBJ1-1; a possible D gene is TRBD1 (5 bases). The CDR3 sequence is 13 residues long. Trimming took off 7 bases at V and 7 bases at J, with 16 bases between the two ends. CDR1 and CDR2 (germline): SNHLY, FYNNEI. The CDR3 DNA sequence: TGTGCCAGCACTACTGGGACGAAAAATGAAGCTTTCTTT. Its protein product is CASTTGTKNEAFF.

This chain joins TRBV2 and TRBJ2-4, with D perhaps matching TRBD2 (6 bases). The CDR3 has 15 amino acids. The V end lost 4 bases, the J end lost 7 bases, and 17 bases lay between the germline ends. The germline V gene has CDR1 SNHLY and CDR2 FYNNEI. The CDR3 bases are TGTGCCAGCAGTGTTAGCGGTCCAGCGAAGAACATTCAGTACTTC. Its translation is CASSVSGPAKNIQYF.

This clonotype has ten or more counts. The chain combines TRBV12-3 or TRBV12-4 with TRBJ2-7; 8 bases are a match to TRBD2. This CDR3 has 16 amino acids. Trimming at V came to 5 bases and at J to 0 bases, leaving 9 bases not matched to a gene. Here the CDR3 DNA reads TGTGCCAGCAGTCACTTGGGTAGCGGGGTCTCCTACGAGCAGTACTTC. It encodes CASSHLGSGVSYEQYF.

This clonotype was counted a few times. The gene calls are TRBV7-2 and TRBJ2-7; D possibly corresponds to TRBD1 (6 bases). The CDR3 loop spans 15 amino acids. Germline lookup yields CDR1 SGHTA and CDR2 FQGNSA. V was pared by 7 bases and J by 3 bases, with 19 bases between. CDR3 DNA sequence: TGTGCCAGCACCCCTTTGGCAGGGGAGCACTACGAGCAGTACTTC. This gives the protein CASTPLAGEHYEQYF.

This clonotype turned up a few times. V and J are TRBV2 and TRBJ2-7; 7 nucleotides line up with TRBD1. Germline CDR1 reads SNHLY; CDR2 reads FYNNEI. V trimming: 2 bases; J trimming: 5 bases; junction bases outside the gene matches: 3. This CDR3 spans 13 amino acids. The CDR3 DNA sequence: TGTGCCAGCAGTGAATACAGGGGCGACGAGCAGTACTTC. Its translation: CASSEYRGDEQYF.

This chain links TRBV28 with TRBJ2-1; the D gene is possibly TRBD1 (5 bases). The CDR3 sequence is 13 residues long. CDR1 is MDHEN, CDR2 SYDVKM, per germline. Trimming removed 7 bases from V and 3 bases from J, with 10 bases in between. CDR3 amino acids: CASIGVGYNEQFF. The CDR3 region has the DNA TGTGCCAGCATAGGGGTTGGCTACAATGAGCAGTTCTTC.

This clonotype came up many times. The V call is TRBV12-3 or TRBV12-4, the J call TRBJ2-7, with 9 bases identical to TRBD2. Trimming removed 4 bases from V and 2 bases from J; junction bases left unmatched: 6. CDR3 length: 15 amino acids. Here the CDR3 DNA reads TGTGCCAGCAGTTGGTTGCTAGCGGGGACCTACGAGCAGTACTTC. Translation: CASSWLLAGTYEQYF.

The table lists this clonotype with a few counts. This chain links TRBV29-1 with TRBJ2-7, with D perhaps TRBD2 (6 bases). This CDR3 is 12 amino acids long. V was cut by 2 bases and J by 6 bases, with 11 bases left in between. Germline V gene data show CDR1 as SQVTM and CDR2 as ANQGSEA. CDR3 protein: CSVETGGGEQYF. CDR3 in DNA: TGCAGCGTTGAAACCGGGGGAGGCGAGCAGTACTTC.

The chain employs TRBV6-1 and TRBJ2-7; 7 bases align to TRBD1. Germline values: CDR1 MNHNS, CDR2 SASEGT. The CDR3 length is 12 residues. Trimming removed 10 bases from V and 5 bases from J; junction bases left unmatched: 8. CDR3 sequence reads: CANLDRAHEQYF. CDR3 nucleotide sequence: TGTGCCAACTTAGACAGGGCCCACGAGCAGTACTTC.

Ten or more counts support this clonotype. The V and J genes are TRBV12-5 and TRBJ1-1, with 7 bases fitting TRBD1. Germline CDR1 is LGHNT and CDR2 is FRNRAP. V was pared by 5 bases and J by 1 base, with 13 bases of the junction left unmatched. The CDR3 loop spans 17 amino acids. This chain's CDR3 is CASGQGQPNQWNTEAFF. The CDR3, as DNA: TGTGCTAGTGGTCAGGGACAGCCTAATCAATGGAACACTGAAGCTTTCTTT.

The V call is TRBV4-1, the J call TRBJ1-1; D unclear. CDR1 and CDR2 (germline): MGHRA, YSYEKL. Trimming took off 0 bases at V and 1 base at J, with 6 bases between the two ends. CDR3 length: 14 amino acids. For the CDR3, the DNA is TGCGCCAGCAGCCAAGAAGCGGCGAACACTGAAGCTTTCTTT. It yields the protein CASSQEAANTEAFF.

Concerning this clonotype itself: The junction and the germline gene differ at one end; a read error may be behind it. The rearrangement uses TRBV20-1 and TRBJ2-7, with 8 nucleotides matching TRBD1. This CDR3 contains 14 residues. CDR1 and CDR2 from the germline V gene are DFQATT and SNEGSKA (reference sequence). CDR3 loop: CSASFPGQDYEQHF. The CDR3 DNA is TGCAGTGCTAGTTTCCCGGGACAGGACTACGAGCAGCACTTC.

The V and J genes are TRBV7-9 and TRBJ1-4, with TRBD1 identical over 7 bases. The V gene's germline CDR1 is SEHNR and CDR2 FQNEAQ (reference sequence). This CDR3 has 14 residues. V was clipped by 8 bases and J by 4 bases; unmatched bases: 7. The CDR3 sequence is CASGPGTDNEKLFF. CDR3 bases: TGTGCCAGCGGCCCCGGGACAGATAATGAAAAACTGTTTTTT.

This clonotype was recorded only once. The V gene is TRBV4-2, the J gene TRBJ1-1, with a weak D call TRBD1 (5 bases). Trimming took off 3 bases at V and 4 bases at J, with 15 bases between the two ends. The CDR3 covers 15 residues. The germline CDR1 and CDR2 sequences are LGHNA and YNFKEQ. CDR3: CASSQTESRGTEAFF. For the CDR3, the DNA is TGTGCCAGCAGCCAGACAGAGTCGAGGGGCACTGAAGCTTTCTTT.

The rearrangement uses TRBV6-1 and TRBJ2-7; D gene unclear. V lost 6 bases and J 13 bases, leaving 16 bases between the germline ends. Germline-derived CDR1 and CDR2 are MNHNS and SASEGT. The CDR3 loop spans 11 amino acids. DNA for the CDR3: TGTGCCAGCAGCTCGGAAACCCAGGCCTACTTC. Encoded protein: CASSSETQAYF.

The chain uses TRBV20-1 and TRBJ2-5, with 7 bases identical to TRBD2. Germline CDR1 DFQATT, CDR2 SNEGSKA (reference sequence). Trimming cost V 5 bases and J 2 bases; bases outside gene matches: 8. The length of the CDR3 is 14 residues. The CDR3, as DNA: TGCAGTGCTCTTGTCCGGGGGGAACAAGAGACCCAGTACTTC. Translating it yields CSALVRGEQETQYF.

This clonotype was found many times. V usage is TRBV29-1 and J usage is TRBJ1-1, with 7 bases lining up with TRBD1. The germline CDR1 and CDR2 sequences are SQVTM and ANQGSEA. This CDR3 has 12 amino acids. The CDR3: CTTGDVSPEAFF. The CDR3 nucleotides are TGCACCACAGGGGATGTTTCTCCAGAAGCTTTCTTT.

The genes are TRBV2 and TRBJ2-1; TRBD1 is a possible D gene (5 bases). V was shortened by 10 bases and J by 2 bases, with 15 bases between the two germline ends. Germline-derived CDR1 and CDR2 are SNHLY and FYNNEI. This CDR3 has 14 residues. CDR3 in amino acids: CATSVQGTYNEQFF. The CDR3 nucleotides read TGTGCCACCTCGGTTCAGGGTACCTACAATGAGCAGTTCTTC.

In this sample, this clonotype turned up many times. The rearrangement links TRBV28 to TRBJ2-7; D remains ambiguous. The CDR3 runs to 10 residues. Trimming pared 1 base from V and 6 bases from J, leaving 1 base between. CDR1 and CDR2 (germline): MDHEN, SYDVKM. The CDR3 region has the DNA TGTGCCAGCAGTTTATCCGAGCAGTACTTC. This codes for CASSLSEQYF.

DNA for the CDR3: TGCAGCGTTGTAAGGACACTAACCGGGGAGCTGTTTTTT. It yields the protein CSVVRTLTGELFF. The rearrangement links TRBV29-1 to TRBJ2-2; D possibly corresponds to TRBD1 (5 bases). This CDR3 has 13 residues. CDR1 SQVTM and CDR2 ANQGSEA come from the germline V gene. Trimming cost V 4 bases and J 5 bases, with 11 bases left between them.

The chain links TRBV28 to TRBJ1-6, with TRBD1 as a possible D gene (6 bases). V lost 7 bases and J lost 6, with 22 bases in between. The CDR3 has 17 residues. Germline loops: CDR1 MDHEN, CDR2 SYDVKM. The CDR3 protein is CASNSQGFAGRNSPLHF. CDR3 DNA sequence: TGTGCCAGCAACTCTCAGGGGTTCGCGGGCCGTAATTCACCCCTCCACTTT.

Comment on this clonotype: This probably arose from a read error, given a far larger clone one base away. J is TRBJ2-6 and V is TRBV2; no reliable D call. The J call could be wrong; TRBJ2-5 is a better fit for the DNA end. The CDR3 totals 16 residues. Germline-derived CDR1 and CDR2 are SNHLY and FYNNEI. The CDR3 DNA follows: TGTGCCAGCAGTGAAGGGTCAAGCTTCTTTCAAGAGGCCCAGTACTTC. Residues: CASSEGSSFFQEAQYF.